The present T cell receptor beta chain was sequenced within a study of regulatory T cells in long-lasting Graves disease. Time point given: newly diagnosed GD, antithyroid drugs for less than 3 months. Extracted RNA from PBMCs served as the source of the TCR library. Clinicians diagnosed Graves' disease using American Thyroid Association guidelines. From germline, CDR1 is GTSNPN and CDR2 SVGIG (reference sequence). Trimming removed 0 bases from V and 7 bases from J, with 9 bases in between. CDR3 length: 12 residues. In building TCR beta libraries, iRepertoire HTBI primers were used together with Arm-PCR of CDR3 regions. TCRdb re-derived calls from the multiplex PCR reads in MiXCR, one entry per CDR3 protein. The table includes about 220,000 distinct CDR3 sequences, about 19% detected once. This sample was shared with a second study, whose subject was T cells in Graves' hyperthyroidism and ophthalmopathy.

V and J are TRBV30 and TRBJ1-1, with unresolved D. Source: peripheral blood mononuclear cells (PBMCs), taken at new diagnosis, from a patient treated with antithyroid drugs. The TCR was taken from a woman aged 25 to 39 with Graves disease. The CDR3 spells CAWSVGTDEAFF. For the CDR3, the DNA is TGTGCCTGGAGTGTAGGCACGGATGAAGCTTTCTTT.